The entry that follows covers one T cell receptor beta chain sequence. Sequenced by immunoSEQ multiplex PCR; TCRdb stores in-frame clones only, minus some. The sample includes tens of thousands of clones, more than 75% of them seen just once. The entry originates in a study of PD-L1 blockade in urothelial cancer. As for the study in general: Dosed intravenously at 1,200 mg every 3 weeks, atezolizumab was initiated by patients at some point between 2012 and 2014. Patients' histories included 0 to 3 prior chemotherapy regimens.

The CDR3 totals 15 residues. From germline, CDR1 is SEHNR and CDR2 FQNEAQ (reference sequence). Trimming left V 6 bases short and J 2 bases short, with 17 bases between. Sequenced material: PBMCs, taken around atezolizumab (anti-PD-L1) treatment. The chain couples TRBV7-9 to TRBJ2-7; possible D gene TRBD1, 6 bases. The sequence was collected from a man between 60 and 70 years old with urothelial cancer. CDR3 loop: CASSFTGRSPYEQYF. CDR3 bases: TGTGCCAGCAGTTTTACAGGGAGAAGTCCCTACGAGCAGTACTTC.